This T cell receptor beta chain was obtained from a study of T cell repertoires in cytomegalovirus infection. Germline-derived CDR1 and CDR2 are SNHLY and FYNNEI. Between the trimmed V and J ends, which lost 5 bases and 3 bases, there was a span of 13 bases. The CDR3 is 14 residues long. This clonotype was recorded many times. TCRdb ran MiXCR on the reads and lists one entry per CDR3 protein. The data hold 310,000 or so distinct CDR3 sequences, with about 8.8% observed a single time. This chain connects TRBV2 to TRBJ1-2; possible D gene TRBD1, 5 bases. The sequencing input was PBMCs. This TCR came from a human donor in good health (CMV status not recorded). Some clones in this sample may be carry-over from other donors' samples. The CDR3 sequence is CASSRVGTDYGYTF. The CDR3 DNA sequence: TGTGCCAGCAGTCGCGTGGGGACTGACTATGGCTACACCTTC.